This is a list of T cell receptor beta chains from one sample in a study of blood T cell repertoires in COVID-19. TCRdb's copy holds only in-frame clones and misses some; the assay was immunoSEQ multiplex PCR. Among over 100,000 clones, about 80% were seen once, and the ten largest hold 12%. Material: peripheral blood. Receptors originate from a woman aged 60-75 years with acute or convalescent COVID-19. Both conserved end residues are trimmed from each CDR3. Fields, in order: V gene, J gene, CDR3 length, D gene, CDR3 protein. A D gene is named only where the DNA matches it firmly.

TRBV10-1	TRBJ2-2	13	-	ASSETVLSTGELF
TRBV27	TRBJ2-2	12	-	ASSSTTNTGELF
TRBV24-1	TRBJ1-2	13	-	ATSDPREVNYGYT
TRBV23-1	TRBJ2-3	18	-	ASSRWGPWQGSFGTDTQY
TRBV9	TRBJ1-1	11	-	ASSVSGDTEAF
TRBV7-8	TRBJ1-5	13	TRBD1	ASTIGTGANQPQH
TRBV29-1	TRBJ1-2	10	TRBD1	SVVPQGLGYT
TRBV12-3/TRBV12-4	TRBJ1-2	11	TRBD1	ASLLQGPRGYT
TRBV10-2	TRBJ1-6	12	-	ASSIGGRNSPLH
TRBV27	TRBJ1-6	13	-	ASSPLDSYNSPLH
TRBV19	TRBJ1-1	12	-	ASSIGTLTTEAF
TRBV4-2	TRBJ2-2	14	TRBD2	ASSQDPSGGWGELF
TRBV30	TRBJ2-3	12	TRBD2	AWISGVSTDTQY
TRBV5-1	TRBJ2-2	14	TRBD2	ASGPGLAGFTGELF
TRBV6-5	TRBJ2-1	14	-	ASSYSGHSSYNEQF
TRBV19	TRBJ2-3	11	TRBD1	ATTGGRGNTQY
TRBV7-2	TRBJ2-2	13	-	ASSPWAPAAGELF
TRBV28	TRBJ2-7	13	-	ASIPGTRGVNEQY
TRBV7-9	TRBJ1-5	14	TRBD1	ASSPIGTVSNQPQH
TRBV6-6	TRBJ1-3	11	TRBD1	ASTGTGGNTIY
TRBV24-1	TRBJ2-3	10	TRBD2	ATSGEGDTQY
TRBV11-2	TRBJ1-6	13	TRBD1	ASSLTGTGNSPLH
TRBV27	TRBJ2-4	13	TRBD1	ASSFSTGGGDIQY
TRBV27	TRBJ2-3	12	-	ASSLGTRTDTQY
TRBV3-1/TRBV3-2	TRBJ2-7	14	TRBD2	ASSKRTGTSGHEQY
TRBV6-1	TRBJ1-2	13	TRBD1	ASSNPGQGSYGYT
TRBV20-1	TRBJ2-7	9	TRBD1	SARQGREQY
TRBV18	TRBJ2-2	14	-	ASSPMVPRSTGELF
TRBV5-4	TRBJ1-2	13	TRBD1	ASSLRQGFNYGYT
TRBV7-7	TRBJ2-1	13	-	ASSPQTGSYNEQF
TRBV18	TRBJ2-3	12	TRBD2	ASSPTSVTDTQY
TRBV2	TRBJ1-1	12	TRBD1	ASRTQGASEMAF
TRBV3-1/TRBV3-2	TRBJ1-2	12	-	ASSPLDTSYGYT
TRBV9	TRBJ1-1	12	-	ASSVDSGDTEAF
TRBV19	TRBJ1-2	11	-	ASSLQGPYGYT
TRBV4-2	TRBJ1-5	13	-	ASSQKQGEGQPQH
TRBV6-5	TRBJ1-1	11	TRBD1	ASTGTGYTEAF
TRBV7-9	TRBJ2-7	11	-	ASSRRGRYEQY
TRBV11-2	TRBJ2-7	13	TRBD2	ASSLGGLAQYEQY
TRBV30	TRBJ1-2	11	-	AWSPAANYGYT
TRBV6-1	TRBJ1-2	14	TRBD1	ASSEPGMDREVGYT
TRBV12-3/TRBV12-4	TRBJ1-1	10	-	ASSSGGRGAF
TRBV28	TRBJ1-2	12	-	ASSLSGGAYGYT
TRBV9	TRBJ1-3	13	-	ASSLNGGSGNTIY
TRBV2	TRBJ2-7	12	-	ARGGGGRSYEQY
TRBV5-1	TRBJ1-1	14	-	ASSLGQGTGSTEAF
TRBV5-1	TRBJ1-6	14	-	ASTYDGSSYNSPLH
TRBV5-4	TRBJ2-3	14	TRBD2	ASSFRLAGDTDTQY
TRBV2	TRBJ1-2	10	TRBD1	ASNLQGMGYT
TRBV6-5	TRBJ1-2	12	-	ASSPTGEIYGYT
TRBV2	TRBJ1-2	12	TRBD1	ASSSDRATYGYT
TRBV6-2/TRBV6-3	TRBJ2-4	11	-	ASSYSRGNIQY
TRBV7-8	TRBJ1-1	14	TRBD1	ASSLGVTGMNTEAF
TRBV3-1/TRBV3-2	TRBJ1-1	13	-	ASSLTVQGKGEAF
TRBV4-2	TRBJ2-1	11	-	ASRTKGDNEQF
TRBV12-3/TRBV12-4	TRBJ1-1	11	TRBD1	ASRRDRDAEAF
TRBV24-1	TRBJ1-1	10	TRBD1	ATGQGETEAF